This T cell receptor (beta chain) came from a study of spatial heterogeneity in lung cancer. Study details: Beta-chain sequences consistently outnumbered alpha-chain sequences in detection. The average count in raw reads for each unique TCR and UMI combination exceeded eight appearances. Study-wide results and caveats: More often at tumor resection than at routine follow-up, ubiquitous expanded tumor TCRs were detected in the blood.

The CDR3 is 17 residues long. Per germline, CDR1 DFQATT and CDR2 SNEGSKA (reference sequence). Trimming cost V 3 bases and J 1 base, with 21 bases left between them. This clonotype was picked up many times. What it binds is unknown. Time point meaning: sample taken at primary tumor resection. Tumor, nontumor lung or frozen PBMC supplied whole RNA, sequenced without sorting. Patients with untreated early-stage non-small cell lung cancer, numbering 55 to 80, were the donors. TCRdb itself ran the 5' RACE reads through MiXCR, one entry per CDR3 protein. Of tens of thousands of distinct CDR3 sequences detected, roughly 12% appear once; the ten largest clones hold around 4.3%.

This material consisted of PBMCs, taken at surgery. This TCR came from a male donor with early-stage non-small cell lung cancer. The rearrangement joins TRBV20-1 to TRBJ2-5; TRBD1 is a possible D gene (6 bases). The CDR3 nucleotides read TGCAGTGCTAGTCGGCAGGGGCCCTGGTCGTCCCAAGAGACCCAGTACTTC. Translating gives CSASRQGPWSSQETQYF.